Listed below are T cell receptor beta chains from one sample, sequenced in a study of post-analysis software for immune sequencing data. Via MiXCR, TCRdb re-called the PCR reads, giving one row per CDR3 protein. The top ten hold 11% of the sample, which has some 700,000 distinct CDR3 sequences, roughly three fifths seen once. Sequenced: blood. Receptor source: a girl aged 2-10 years with multiple sclerosis. The conserved cysteine and the conserved F or W are not part of the CDR3 here. The order of the fields is V gene, J gene, CDR3 protein.

TRBV6-5	TRBJ2-3	ASSSVAGGTDTQY
TRBV9	TRBJ2-1	ASSRTSGRVANEQF
TRBV4-1	TRBJ2-7	ASSQDGNRRWDQY
TRBV7-8	TRBJ2-3	ASSLVVSGQGTQY
TRBV20-1	TRBJ2-7	SAWTGGAEQY
TRBV12-3/TRBV12-4	TRBJ2-1	ASSFLTGNNEQF
TRBV7-2	TRBJ2-5	ASSRQGGETRY
TRBV14	TRBJ1-1	ASSLGQVRTEAF
TRBV11-2	TRBJ2-3	ASSLGAGGPGDTQY
TRBV29-1	TRBJ2-5	SVEQNGIQETQY
TRBV29-1	TRBJ2-1	SGGTGNNEQF
TRBV20-1	TRBJ2-1	SAKRGSSYNEQF
TRBV20-1	.	SARGSFTYEQY
TRBV14	TRBJ2-1	ASKLYTGHNEQF
TRBV12-3/TRBV12-4	TRBJ2-7	ASSPRAFSSYEQY
TRBV11-2	TRBJ2-3	ASSLPPGTGTQY
TRBV10-3	TRBJ2-7	AISEPLTDNEQY
TRBV11-2	TRBJ2-5	ASSRDGGVGETQY
TRBV27	TRBJ1-2	ASSPQGMGYGYT
TRBV12-3/TRBV12-4	TRBJ2-1	ASSFPALEQF
TRBV15	TRBJ2-5	ATSSADLAHHKTQY
TRBV4-2	TRBJ2-1	ASSPSGTSSYNEQF
TRBV7-9	TRBJ2-7	ASSTLDREASGSSYEQY
TRBV4-1	TRBJ2-1	ASSQGPGVGNEQF
TRBV5-1	TRBJ1-2	ASSLRGQGSYGYT
TRBV20-1	TRBJ2-7	SANAPAYEQY
TRBV20-1	TRBJ2-7	SAIGKNYEQY
TRBV14	TRBJ2-6	ASSQGGVAGANVLT
TRBV7-3	TRBJ2-1	ASSIAGGENEQF
TRBV10-3	TRBJ1-1	AIMGQLNTEAF
TRBV2	TRBJ2-1	ASVQSYFVNEQF
TRBV14	TRBJ2-1	ASSPRGAGELEQF
TRBV5-1	TRBJ1-6	ASSLDGGGNSPLH
TRBV2	TRBJ2-5	ASSDPARATQETQY
TRBV7-9	TRBJ1-1	ASSLSPVGQGVTEAF
TRBV20-1	TRBJ1-2	SASLPNYGYT
TRBV20-1	TRBJ2-7	SARDPASGSPEGYEQY
TRBV6-5	TRBJ2-7	ASSSLTGGSSYEQY
TRBV7-8	TRBJ1-1	ASSLKAQRNTEAF
TRBV19	TRBJ2-7	ASSVPGPTYEQY
TRBV20-1	TRBJ2-2	SAPDGNTGELF
TRBV20-1	TRBJ1-2	SASVQGADYGYT
TRBV12-3/TRBV12-4	TRBJ2-5	ASSPLRGTQY